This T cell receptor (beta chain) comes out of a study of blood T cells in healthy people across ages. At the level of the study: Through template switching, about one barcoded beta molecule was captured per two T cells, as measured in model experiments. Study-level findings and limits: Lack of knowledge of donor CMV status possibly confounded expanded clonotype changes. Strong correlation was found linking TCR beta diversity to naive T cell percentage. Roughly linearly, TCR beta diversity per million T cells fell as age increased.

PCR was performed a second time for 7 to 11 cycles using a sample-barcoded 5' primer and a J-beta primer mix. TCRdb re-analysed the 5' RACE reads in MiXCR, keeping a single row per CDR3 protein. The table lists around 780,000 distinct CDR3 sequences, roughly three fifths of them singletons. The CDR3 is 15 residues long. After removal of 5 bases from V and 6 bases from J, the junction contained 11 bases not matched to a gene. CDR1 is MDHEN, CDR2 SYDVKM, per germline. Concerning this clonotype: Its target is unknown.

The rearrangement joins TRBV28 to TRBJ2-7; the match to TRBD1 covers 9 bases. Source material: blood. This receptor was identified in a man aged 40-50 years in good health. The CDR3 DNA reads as TGTGCCAGCAGTCCGGCGACAGGGGGGTGGTTCGAGCAGTACTTC. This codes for CASSPATGGWFEQYF.